Presented here are 30 T cell receptor beta chains from one specimen sequenced in a study of blood T cells in healthy people across ages. Next came a second PCR, run for about 7 to 12 cycles, which used a sample-barcoded 5' primer along with a J-beta primer mix. TCRdb called the 5' RACE reads again in MiXCR, with one record for every CDR3 protein. The table shows roughly 1,800,000 distinct CDR3 sequences, with roughly 49% occurring only once. Sequencing was performed on blood. All receptors come from a woman aged 40 to 50 in good health.

The J gene is TRBJ1-2, the V gene TRBV2, with D possibly being TRBD1 (6 bases). Germline loops: CDR1 SNHLY, CDR2 FYNNEI. V lost 11 bases and J 0 bases, leaving 13 bases between the germline ends. The CDR3 is 13 residues long. CDR3: CAEGGGSNYGYTF. CDR3 coding DNA: TGTGCCGAAGGAGGGGGGTCTAACTATGGCTACACCTTC.

The chain has TRBV7-2 and TRBJ2-4; 10 nucleotides match TRBD2. Per the germline V gene, CDR1 is SGHTA and CDR2 is FQGNSA. The CDR3 has 18 residues. V shed 1 base, J shed 4 bases, and the junction held 10 bases outside the gene matches. CDR3: CASSLVGPTSGVKNIQYF. In DNA, the CDR3 is TGTGCCAGCAGCTTAGTGGGACCTACTAGCGGGGTAAAAAACATTCAGTACTTC. Combining the CDR3 with reference TRBV7-2 and TRBJ2-4 gives the whole variable domain GAGVSQSPSNKVTEKGKDVELRCDPISGHTALYWYRQSLGQGLEFLIYFQGNSAPDKSGLPSDRFSAERTGGSVSTLTIQRTQQEDSAVYLCASSLVGPTSGVKNIQYFGAGTRLSVL.

This clonotype was counted between two and nine times. The rearrangement joins TRBV6-5 to TRBJ1-5; possible D gene TRBD1, 5 bases. V was cut by 6 bases and J by 4 bases, with 13 bases left in between. The CDR3 runs to 14 residues. Germline V lookup: CDR1 MNHEY, CDR2 SVGAGI. In nucleotides, the CDR3 is TGTGCCAGCAGCCGCGGACATCTAAATCAGCCCCAGCATTTT. It is translated as CASSRGHLNQPQHF.

The chain recombines TRBV4-3 with TRBJ1-2; TRBD1 aligns across 7 bases. This CDR3 has 15 residues. The junction had 6 bases not matched to a gene; V was cut back by 3 bases and J by 2 bases. The germline V gene has CDR1 LGHNA and CDR2 YSLEER. CDR3 sequence reads: CASSHQQGSNYGYTF. The CDR3 coding sequence is TGCGCCAGCAGCCATCAACAGGGGTCGAACTATGGCTACACCTTC.

This chain uses TRBV6-2 or TRBV6-3 with TRBJ1-2; D gene unclear. V lost 8 bases, J lost 0 bases, and 22 bases lay in between. CDR1 and CDR2 (germline): MNHEY, SVGEGT. CDR3 length: 17 amino acids. In DNA form, the CDR3 reads TGTGCCAGCTTCCCAGGCCTACGGACCCACGCTAACTATGGCTACACCTTC. Translating it yields CASFPGLRTHANYGYTF.

For this clonotype: A junction end diverges from the germline sequence, so it may reflect a read error. V is TRBV4-3 and J is TRBJ2-5, with TRBD2 matching over 7 bases. The CDR3 covers 17 residues. CDR1 and CDR2 (germline): LGHNA, YSLEER. The CDR3 spells CASGQDREAPRWETQYF. The CDR3 nucleotides read TGCGCCAGCGGCCAAGATCGGGAGGCCCCAAGGTGGGAGACCCAGTACTTC.

The chain couples TRBV15 to TRBJ2-1; 7 nucleotides match TRBD1. Looked up from germline, CDR1 is LNHNV and CDR2 is YYDKDF (reference sequence). The V segment lost 1 base and the J segment 6 bases; nucleotides outside the gene matches: 3. CDR3 size: 14 residues. The CDR3 loop reads CATSRVTGRNEQFF. CDR3 nucleotides: TGTGCCACCAGCAGAGTGACAGGGCGCAATGAGCAGTTCTTC.

The table lists this clonotype with a few counts. This chain connects TRBV7-2 to TRBJ2-4, with D possibly TRBD1 on 5 matching bases. Germline V gene data show CDR1 as SGHTA and CDR2 as FQGNSA. This CDR3 contains 15 residues. The germline V and J ends were trimmed by 4 bases and 6 bases, with 16 bases remaining between them. The CDR3 DNA is TGTGCCAGCAGCTCTTACAAAGGGGTTAGAAACATTCAGTACTTC. This gives the protein CASSSYKGVRNIQYF.

The CDR3 nucleotides read TGTGCCAGCAGCCTGACCGTGCTGTCAGTGATGGGACTATACGAGCAGTACTTC. This sequence encodes CASSLTVLSVMGLYEQYF. The rearrangement links TRBV3-1 to TRBJ2-4, with 7 bases matching TRBD2. With the DNA end fitting TRBJ2-7 better, the J assignment may be wrong. CDR1 is LGHDT, CDR2 YNNKEL, per germline (reference sequence). This CDR3 spans 18 amino acids.

This clonotype was counted only a few times. This chain joins TRBV3-1 and TRBJ1-5; no definite D call. The length of the CDR3 is 15 residues. With 1 base removed from V and 0 bases from J, the gap between germline ends came to 7 bases. CDR1 and CDR2 (germline): LGHDT, YNNKEL (reference sequence). This CDR3 is CASSQGRSSNQPQHF. CDR3 sequence (DNA): TGTGCCAGCAGCCAAGGACGGTCTAGCAATCAGCCCCAGCATTTT.

This rearrangement joins TRBV20-1 to TRBJ1-4; 9 bases map to TRBD1. The CDR3 runs 14 residues. V was pared by 6 bases and J by 5 bases, with 7 bases of the junction left unmatched. Germline V gene lookup returns CDR1 DFQATT and CDR2 SNEGSKA (reference sequence). The CDR3 coding sequence is TGCAGTGCCGGGGACAGGGCGTACAATGAAAAACTGTTTTTT. As protein: CSAGDRAYNEKLFF.

V gene TRBV7-2 combines with J gene TRBJ2-5; tentatively, D is TRBD2 (6 bases). The CDR3 consists of 14 residues. V lost 6 bases to trimming and J lost 5 bases, with 16 bases between them. Germline values: CDR1 SGHTA, CDR2 FQGNSA. In nucleotides, the CDR3 is TGTGCCAGCAGTAATTACGGGGGTGGGGAGACCCAGTACTTC. Its translation: CASSNYGGGETQYF.

The chain recombines TRBV24-1 with TRBJ2-1; D tentatively reads TRBD1 or TRBD2 (5 bases each). Trimming cost V 0 bases and J 14 bases, with 10 bases left between them. The CDR3 loop spans 12 amino acids. CDR1 is KGHDR, CDR2 SFDVKD, per germline. Here the CDR3 reads CATSDLSGREFF. The DNA for the CDR3 is TGTGCCACCAGTGATTTGTCGGGGCGGGAGTTCTTC.

The chain is built from TRBV20-1 and TRBJ2-7, with 13 bases that match TRBD2. V was pared by 6 bases and J by 2 bases, with 13 bases of the junction left unmatched. The germline V gene encodes CDR1 DFQATT and CDR2 SNEGSKA (reference sequence). CDR3 size: 17 residues. Here the CDR3 reads CSARTSGGSGGAYEQYF. CDR3 in DNA: TGCAGTGCACGGACTAGCGGGGGATCCGGGGGCGCCTACGAGCAGTACTTC.

The chain recombines TRBV19 with TRBJ2-3; D is possibly TRBD2 (6 bases). V was clipped by 4 bases and J by 6 bases, with 11 bases between them. The germline gives CDR1 LNHDA, CDR2 SQIVND (reference sequence). The CDR3 totals 13 residues. The CDR3 DNA reads TGTGCCAGTAGTAGCGGGGTGGGGGATACGCAGTATTTT. It encodes CASSSGVGDTQYF.

This sequence joins TRBV7-9 and TRBJ2-7; TRBD1 agrees at 8 bases. Losses at the gene ends were 4 bases for V and 4 bases for J; bases not matched to a gene: 12. In germline, CDR1 is SEHNR, CDR2 FQNEAQ (reference sequence). This CDR3 comprises 16 residues. This CDR3 is CASSSPDRTGIYEQYF. Here the CDR3 DNA reads TGTGCCAGCAGCTCCCCTGATCGGACAGGGATATACGAGCAGTACTTC.

This clonotype appeared a few times. The chain couples TRBV9 to TRBJ2-3; 7 bases align to TRBD1. Trimming at V came to 4 bases and at J to 5 bases, leaving 4 bases not matched to a gene. The CDR3 totals 13 residues. The germline V gene has CDR1 SGDLS and CDR2 YYNGEE. The CDR3 DNA follows: TGTGCCAGCAGCACGTGGACAGGAGATACGCAGTATTTT. This sequence encodes CASSTWTGDTQYF. The full variable domain, in which reference TRBV9 and TRBJ2-3 provide the parts outside the CDR3, is DSGVTQTPKHLITATGQRVTLRCSPRSGDLSVYWYQQSLDQGLQFLIQYYNGEERAKGNILERFSAQQFPDLHSELNLSSLELGDSALYFCASSTWTGDTQYFGPGTRLTVL.

This chain joins TRBV6-5 and TRBJ2-3, with 15 bases lining up with TRBD2. The length of the CDR3 is 19 residues. The ends lost 0 bases at V and 0 bases at J; junction bases unmatched: 4. The germline gives CDR1 MNHEY, CDR2 SVGAGI. This CDR3 reads CASSYSWTSGGVSTDTQYF. As DNA, the CDR3 is TGTGCCAGCAGTTACTCCTGGACTAGCGGGGGGGTTAGCACAGATACGCAGTATTTT.

This chain links TRBV15 with TRBJ2-7; D is perhaps TRBD2 (5 bases). The CDR3 runs 15 residues. Trimming pared 0 bases from V and 2 bases from J, leaving 11 bases between. Looked up from germline, CDR1 is LNHNV and CDR2 is YYDKDF (reference sequence). The CDR3 DNA sequence: TGTGCCACCAGCAGAGATGAAAGGAGGACCTACGAGCAGTACTTC. This sequence encodes CATSRDERRTYEQYF. Full variable domain (rest looked up from reference TRBV15 and TRBJ2-7): DAMVIQNPRYQVTQFGKPVTLSCSQTLNHNVMYWYQQKSSQAPKLLFHYYDKDFNNEADTPDNFQSRRPNTSFCFLDIRSPGLGDTAMYLCATSRDERRTYEQYFGPGTRLTVT.

This rearrangement joins TRBV20-1 to TRBJ1-1, with 7 bases identical to TRBD1. Germline CDR1 is DFQATT and CDR2 is SNEGSKA (reference sequence). V shed 0 bases, J shed 0 bases, and the junction held 4 bases outside the gene matches. CDR3 size: 15 residues. CDR3 coding DNA: TGCAGTGCTAGAGACGAGACAGGGATGAACACTGAAGCTTTCTTT. Its translation: CSARDETGMNTEAFF.

The table lists this clonotype with a count of one. This chain joins TRBV7-3 and TRBJ2-7, with 9 positions matching TRBD2. The CDR3 sequence is 14 residues long. CDR1 and CDR2 (germline): SGHTA, FQGTGA. The ends lost 5 bases at V and 7 bases at J; junction bases unmatched: 9. DNA of the CDR3: TGTGCCAGCAGCACGGGACTAGCTAACAATGAGCAGTACTTC. Translation: CASSTGLANNEQYF.

This chain uses TRBV20-1 with TRBJ2-1; TRBD1 or TRBD2 may be the D gene (7 bases each). CDR3 length equals 13 residues. Germline V lookup: CDR1 DFQATT, CDR2 SNEGSKA (reference sequence). V lost 7 bases, J lost 6 bases, and 16 bases lay in between. The CDR3 spells CSVIRGGLNEQFF. The DNA of the CDR3 is TGCAGTGTTATCAGGGGGGGGCTCAATGAGCAGTTCTTC.

A few counts support this clonotype. The J gene is TRBJ2-7, the V gene TRBV2, with a tentative D call TRBD2 (5 bases). Trimming left V 3 bases short and J 0 bases short, with 15 bases between. The CDR3 has 16 amino acids. Germline V gives CDR1 SNHLY, CDR2 FYNNEI. The CDR3 DNA follows: TGTGCCAGCAGTGATCCTCAGGACTCAAGCTCCTACGAGCAGTACTTC. This translates into CASSDPQDSSSYEQYF.

The J gene is TRBJ1-3, the V gene TRBV7-2; D is uncertain. The V gene lost 0 bases and the J gene lost 0 bases, with 6 bases spanning the gap. The V gene's germline CDR1 is SGHTA and CDR2 FQGNSA. The CDR3 length is 15 residues. The CDR3 loop is CASSLAASSGNTIYF. The DNA for the CDR3 is TGTGCCAGCAGCTTAGCGGCGTCCTCTGGAAACACCATATATTTT.

The V call is TRBV11-2, the J call TRBJ2-1; no clear D. V was trimmed by 1 base and J by 1 base, leaving 11 bases between them. CDR1 SGHAT and CDR2 FQNNGV come from the germline V gene. This CDR3 has 16 residues. The CDR3 protein is CASSLGGQLSYNEQFF. Written as DNA, the CDR3 is TGTGCCAGCAGCTTAGGGGGTCAGTTGTCCTACAATGAGCAGTTCTTC.

This chain's CDR3 is CAISEGPILYEQYF. CDR3 coding DNA: TGTGCCATCAGTGAGGGACCAATTTTATACGAGCAGTACTTC. This rearrangement joins TRBV10-3 to TRBJ2-7, with D unclear. CDR1 and CDR2 (germline): ENHRY, SYGVKD. V was shortened by 2 bases and J by 4 bases, with 12 bases between the two germline ends. This CDR3 has 14 residues.

The chain recombines TRBV12-3 or TRBV12-4 with TRBJ2-3; 7 bases fit TRBD2. CDR3 length: 17 amino acids. The trim removed 4 bases at V and 6 bases at J, leaving 16 bases unmatched. CDR3 region: CASSSQLGTGGLDTQYF. CDR3 bases: TGTGCCAGCAGTTCACAACTCGGGACCGGGGGGTTGGATACGCAGTATTTT.

The V gene is TRBV27, the J gene TRBJ1-2; D possibly corresponds to TRBD1 (5 bases). V was clipped by 5 bases and J by 4 bases, with 20 bases between them. Germline assignment: CDR1 MNHEY and CDR2 SMNVEV (reference sequence). The CDR3 runs to 16 residues. The chain's CDR3 is CASSTIGPGKIYGYTF. In DNA, the CDR3 is TGTGCCAGCAGTACAATCGGGCCAGGGAAGATCTATGGCTACACCTTC.

The CDR3 DNA follows: TGCAGTGCTAGTCGGGGAGGCAGCAATCAGCCCCAGCATTTT. It yields the protein CSASRGGSNQPQHF. The chain joins TRBV20-1 to TRBJ1-5; D gene ambiguous. V shed 3 bases and J shed 1 base, with 10 bases lying between them. Per the germline V gene, CDR1 is DFQATT and CDR2 is SNEGSKA (reference sequence). This CDR3 has 14 amino acids.

This clonotype was observed a handful of times. The chain uses TRBV20-1 and TRBJ2-7, with 10 bases aligning to TRBD2. Germline V CDR1 and CDR2: DFQATT, SNEGSKA (reference sequence). The V and J ends lost 7 bases and 2 bases, in that order; junction bases with no gene match: 5. The CDR3 runs to 13 residues. CDR3 nucleotides: TGCAGTGTTACCGGGACTAGCGCCTACGAGCAGTACTTC. Translating it yields CSVTGTSAYEQYF.